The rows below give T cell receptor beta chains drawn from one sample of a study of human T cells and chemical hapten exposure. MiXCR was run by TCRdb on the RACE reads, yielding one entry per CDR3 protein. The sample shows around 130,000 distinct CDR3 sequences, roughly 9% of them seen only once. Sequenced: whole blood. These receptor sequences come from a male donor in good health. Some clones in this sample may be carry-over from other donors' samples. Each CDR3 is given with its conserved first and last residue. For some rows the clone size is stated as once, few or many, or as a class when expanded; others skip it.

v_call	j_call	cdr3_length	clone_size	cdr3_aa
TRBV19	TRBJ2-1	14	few	CASRLGLSNNEQFF
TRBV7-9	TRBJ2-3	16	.	CASSLGGQDPPDTQYF
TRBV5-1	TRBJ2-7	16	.	CASSLSVGDLSYEQYF
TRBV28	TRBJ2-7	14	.	CASSYRDYTYEQYF
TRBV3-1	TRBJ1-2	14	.	CASSQVADYYGYTF
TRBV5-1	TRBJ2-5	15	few	CASSLSGQGGETQYF
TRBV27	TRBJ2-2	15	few	CASTILQGTAGELFF
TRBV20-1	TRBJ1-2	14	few	CSARGGGVRIGYTF
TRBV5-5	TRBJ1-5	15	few	CASSPGTGDHQPQHF
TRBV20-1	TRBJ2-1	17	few	CSARDGRGVGTYNEQFF
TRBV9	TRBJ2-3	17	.	CASSVATRRQGAYTQYF
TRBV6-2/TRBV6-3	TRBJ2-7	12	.	CAGSGTSGEQYF
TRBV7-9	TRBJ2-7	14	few	CASSEDRGFYEQYF
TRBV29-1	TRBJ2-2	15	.	CSVEKGASNTGELFF
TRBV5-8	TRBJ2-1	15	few	CASSLADTGAGEQFF
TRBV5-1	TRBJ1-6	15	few	CASSLDPGAPSPLHF
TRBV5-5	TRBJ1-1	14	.	CASSFGQGTTEAFF
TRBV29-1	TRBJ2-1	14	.	CSTQELVPDNEQFF
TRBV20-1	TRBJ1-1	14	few	CSAREQGAGTEAFF
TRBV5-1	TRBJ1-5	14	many	CASRLGPSNQPQHF
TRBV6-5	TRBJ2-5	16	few	CASSYSWPDQQETQYF
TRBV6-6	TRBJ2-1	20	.	CASSYSWRLAGGRVYNEQFF
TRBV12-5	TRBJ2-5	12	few	CASGLVQETQYF